This TCR beta chain was documented in a study of T cells in Graves' hyperthyroidism and ophthalmopathy. Across the whole study: Peripheral blood collection took place at initial diagnosis, before any treatment.

V lost 1 base to trimming and J lost 6 bases; unmatched junction nucleotides: 15. Germline V gene lookup returns CDR1 LGHNT and CDR2 FRNRAP. This CDR3 contains 19 residues. Study conclusions and caveats: Blood also showed most of the thyroid clonotypes that were expanded above 0.001. Model-based prediction identified ophthalmopathy a median approximately 6 months prior to its onset.

If no ophthalmopathy progression occurred within 18 months, Graves' hyperthyroidism was stable. RNA transcripts served as the template for amplifying TCR beta CDR3 regions. RT-PCR in the first round (using the HTBI primer set) targeted the TCR CDR3. TCRdb used MiXCR to reprocess the multiplex PCR reads, holding one entry per CDR3 protein. The sample includes roughly 570,000 distinct CDR3 sequences, about a sixth of them seen just once. This clonotype was detected ten times or more. Its antigen is unidentified. J is TRBJ2-1 and V is TRBV12-5; 10 nucleotides line up with TRBD2. Sequencing used blood. The clonotype comes from a woman aged 25 to 39 with Graves' hyperthyroidism. CDR3 in amino acids: CASGLGRLAGAVVGNEQFF. The CDR3 coding sequence is TGTGCTAGTGGTTTGGGTCGGCTAGCGGGAGCTGTGGTGGGCAATGAGCAGTTCTTC.